This T cell receptor (beta chain) appears in the sequencing data of a study of blood T cell repertoires in COVID-19. Recruitment covered about 26 US areas and drew participants whose ages spanned roughly 18 to 90 years. Trimming left V 0 bases short and J 0 bases short, with 12 bases between. The CDR3 is made up of 15 amino acids. Germline lookup yields CDR1 SQVTM and CDR2 ANQGSEA. TCRdb's table, derived via immunoSEQ multiplex PCR, lists solely in-frame clones and lacks some. Among around 200,000 clones listed, roughly 82% were seen once. The chain couples TRBV29-1 to TRBJ2-7, with TRBD2 as a possible D gene (5 bases). Sequencing was done on a sample of PBMCs or T cells enriched from blood (not recorded which). The sequence was obtained from a man aged 35 to 55 with acute COVID-19. CDR3 in DNA: TGCAGCGTTGAAGATCTAAGCGGTCGCTCCTACGAGCAGTACTTC. Amino acids: CSVEDLSGRSYEQYF.